This is a list of T cell receptor beta chains from one sample in a study of graft-versus-host responses after intestinal transplantation. TCRdb's table, derived via immunoSEQ multiplex PCR, lists solely in-frame clones and lacks some. The sample has 15,000 to 20,000 clones, 35% to 40% seen once; the top ten hold roughly 2%. Sequences were derived from alloreactive CD4+ T cells from a mixed lymphocyte reaction culture, sampled before transplantation. The receptor set was obtained from a human patient who was an organ donor for intestinal transplantation. CDR3s include the opening cysteine and the closing phenylalanine or tryptophan. The order of the fields is clone size, J gene, V gene, D gene, CDR3 protein, CDR3 DNA. The D gene is left open where the match is weak. Only part of the rows carry a size: once, few, many, or a class if the clone is expanded.

size: NA; J: TRBJ2-1; V: TRBV5-5; D: NA; CDR3: CASSLTGSYNEQFF; DNA: TGTGCCAGCAGCCTAACAGGCTCCTACAATGAGCAGTTCTTC
size: NA; J: TRBJ1-5; V: TRBV6-5; D: NA; CDR3: CASSRDSNQPQHF; DNA: TGTGCCAGCAGTCGCGATAGCAATCAGCCCCAGCATTTT
size: few; J: TRBJ1-1; V: TRBV11-3; D: NA; CDR3: CASSYNSVTEAFF; DNA: TGTGCCAGCAGCTATAACAGCGTCACTGAAGCTTTCTTT
size: few; J: TRBJ1-2; V: TRBV5-1; D: TRBD1; CDR3: CASSSRDRGIGYTF; DNA: TGCGCCAGCAGCTCCCGGGACAGGGGGATCGGCTACACCTTC
size: NA; J: TRBJ1-1; V: TRBV6-1; D: NA; CDR3: CASSQSGGRTEAFF; DNA: TGTGCCAGCAGCCAGTCGGGGGGCAGGACTGAAGCTTTCTTT
size: NA; J: TRBJ1-5; V: TRBV7-6; D: NA; CDR3: CASSLVAEGQPQHF; DNA: TGTGCCAGCAGCTTAGTAGCAGAAGGTCAGCCCCAGCATTTT
size: NA; J: TRBJ1-4; V: TRBV6-5; D: TRBD1; CDR3: CASSTQGVKLFF; DNA: TGTGCCAGCAGTACACAGGGGGTAAAACTGTTTTTT
size: NA; J: TRBJ2-7; V: TRBV2; D: TRBD1; CDR3: CASRDGTVRGPYEQYF; DNA: TGTGCCAGCAGGGATGGGACAGTCCGGGGCCCCTACGAGCAGTACTTC
size: NA; J: TRBJ1-2; V: TRBV6-5; D: NA; CDR3: CASSTFSRGYGYTF; DNA: TGTGCCAGCAGTACCTTTTCCAGGGGCTATGGCTACACCTTC
size: NA; J: TRBJ1-1; V: TRBV15; D: TRBD1; CDR3: CATSRDLTGFEAFF; DNA: TGTGCCACCAGCAGAGATTTGACAGGGTTTGAAGCTTTCTTT
size: medium-sized; J: TRBJ1-1; V: TRBV6-1; D: TRBD1; CDR3: CASSSGTAQTLEAFF; DNA: TGTGCCAGCAGTTCAGGGACAGCTCAAACCCTTGAAGCTTTCTTT
size: once; J: TRBJ2-1; V: TRBV19; D: TRBD2; CDR3: CASSIRGLESNEQFF; DNA: TGTGCCAGTAGTATAAGAGGACTAGAAAGCAATGAGCAGTTCTTC
size: NA; J: TRBJ2-5; V: TRBV29-1; D: NA; CDR3: CSVEGGEETQYF; DNA: TGCAGCGTTGAAGGGGGGGAGGAGACCCAGTACTTC
size: few; J: TRBJ1-2; V: TRBV6-6; D: NA; CDR3: CASSLGTSRDGYTF; DNA: TGTGCCAGCAGCCTCGGGACTTCCCGGGATGGCTACACCTTC
size: NA; J: TRBJ2-7; V: TRBV18; D: TRBD2; CDR3: CASSPAGVAYEQYF; DNA: TGTGCCAGCTCACCTGCGGGAGTAGCCTACGAGCAGTACTTC
size: NA; J: TRBJ2-4; V: TRBV11-2; D: NA; CDR3: CASSLTIGIQYF; DNA: TGTGCCAGCAGCCTAACGATAGGCATTCAGTACTTC
size: NA; J: TRBJ1-1; V: TRBV23-1; D: TRBD1; CDR3: CASTPETGLQTEAFF; DNA: TGCGCCAGCACTCCCGAGACAGGGCTCCAGACTGAAGCTTTCTTT
size: NA; J: TRBJ2-2; V: TRBV10-3; D: TRBD1; CDR3: CAISESGRQGATGELFF; DNA: TGTGCCATCAGTGAGTCAGGACGACAGGGGGCCACCGGGGAGCTGTTTTTT
size: NA; J: TRBJ1-5; V: TRBV15; D: NA; CDR3: CATSRAYNQPQHF; DNA: TGTGCCACCAGCAGAGCTTACAATCAGCCCCAGCATTTT
size: few; J: TRBJ2-7; V: TRBV4-1; D: NA; CDR3: CASSQDAPPGEQYF; DNA: TGCGCCAGCAGCCAAGATGCCCCACCGGGCGAGCAGTACTTC
size: few; J: TRBJ1-3; V: TRBV5-8; D: TRBD1; CDR3: CASSWGQGAPGNTIYF; DNA: TGTGCCAGCAGCTGGGGGCAGGGGGCGCCTGGAAACACCATATATTTT
size: NA; J: TRBJ2-7; V: TRBV4-1; D: NA; CDR3: CASSQDPFLQQYF; DNA: TGCGCCAGCAGCCAAGATCCCTTCTTGCAGCAGTACTTC
size: NA; J: TRBJ2-1; V: TRBV19; D: NA; CDR3: CASSWVPNEQFF; DNA: TGTGCCAGTAGTTGGGTCCCCAATGAGCAGTTCTTC
size: NA; J: TRBJ1-4; V: TRBV28; D: NA; CDR3: CASAHQQVYEKLFF; DNA: TGTGCCAGCGCGCATCAGCAGGTGTATGAAAAACTGTTTTTT
size: NA; J: TRBJ1-5; V: TRBV2; D: TRBD1; CDR3: CASRVDRDQPQHF; DNA: TGTGCCAGCAGGGTGGACAGGGATCAGCCCCAGCATTTT
size: few; J: TRBJ1-1; V: TRBV20-1; D: TRBD1; CDR3: CSATGGTEAFF; DNA: TGCAGTGCTACAGGGGGCACTGAAGCTTTCTTT
size: NA; J: TRBJ2-7; V: TRBV7-2; D: TRBD2; CDR3: CASSAGLLYEQYF; DNA: TGTGCCAGCAGCGCGGGACTACTCTACGAGCAGTACTTC
size: few; J: TRBJ2-1; V: TRBV19; D: NA; CDR3: CASSKSPDRIYNEQFF; DNA: TGTGCCAGTAGTAAGTCCCCGGACAGAATCTACAATGAGCAGTTCTTC
size: medium-sized; J: TRBJ1-1; V: TRBV2; D: TRBD1; CDR3: CASSGQGMNTEAFF; DNA: TGTGCCAGCAGCGGACAGGGCATGAACACTGAAGCTTTCTTT
size: few; J: TRBJ1-1; V: TRBV2; D: NA; CDR3: CASIQVVNTEAFF; DNA: TGTGCCAGTATACAGGTTGTGAACACTGAAGCTTTCTTT
size: few; J: TRBJ1-2; V: TRBV5-7; D: NA; CDR3: CASSLEPRVYGYTF; DNA: TGTGCCAGCAGCTTGGAACCCAGGGTCTATGGCTACACCTTC
size: few; J: TRBJ2-7; V: TRBV4-1; D: NA; CDR3: CASSRTQGRGAYEQYF; DNA: TGCGCCAGCAGTCGAACACAAGGCAGGGGAGCCTACGAGCAGTACTTC
size: NA; J: TRBJ2-3; V: TRBV25-1; D: TRBD1; CDR3: CASSEYAGTGMYF; DNA: TGTGCCAGCAGTGAATACGCCGGGACAGGGATGTATTTT
size: NA; J: TRBJ2-5; V: TRBV19; D: TRBD2; CDR3: CASGGVGSLPTEAQYF; DNA: TGTGCCAGCGGGGGGGTAGGGTCCCTCCCTACGGAGGCCCAGTACTTC
size: NA; J: TRBJ2-2; V: TRBV29-1; D: NA; CDR3: CSVSAGRELFF; DNA: TGCAGCGTAAGCGCCGGGAGGGAGCTGTTTTTT
size: few; J: TRBJ2-4; V: TRBV19; D: NA; CDR3: CASSIVNSGLAKNIQYF; DNA: TGTGCCAGTAGTATAGTAAATAGCGGACTAGCCAAAAACATTCAGTACTTC
size: medium-sized; J: TRBJ2-2; V: TRBV10-3; D: NA; CDR3: CAISESRTGGTGELFF; DNA: TGTGCCATCAGTGAGTCTAGAACAGGAGGGACCGGGGAGCTGTTTTTT
size: few; J: TRBJ2-3; V: TRBV9; D: NA; CDR3: CASSVDQGDTQYF; DNA: TGTGCCAGCAGCGTAGATCAAGGCGATACGCAGTATTTT
size: few; J: TRBJ1-1; V: TRBV6-1; D: TRBD1; CDR3: CASSRTGGMNTEAFF; DNA: TGTGCCAGCAGTCGGACAGGGGGCATGAACACTGAAGCTTTCTTT
size: NA; J: TRBJ2-7; V: TRBV6-5; D: TRBD1; CDR3: CASSYSRQGLTYEQYF; DNA: TGTGCCAGCAGTTACTCAAGACAGGGGCTCACCTACGAGCAGTACTTC
size: NA; J: TRBJ2-1; V: TRBV18; D: NA; CDR3: CASSPRQGYNEQFF; DNA: TGTGCCAGCTCACCTCGGCAGGGGTACAATGAGCAGTTCTTC
size: few; J: TRBJ2-2; V: TRBV10-3; D: NA; CDR3: CAITDGGSKAGELFF; DNA: TGTGCCATCACCGATGGGGGTTCGAAGGCCGGGGAGCTGTTTTTT
size: NA; J: TRBJ2-7; V: TRBV11-2; D: NA; CDR3: CASSRSQPYEQYF; DNA: TGTGCCAGCAGCCGCTCTCAACCTTACGAGCAGTACTTC
size: NA; J: TRBJ1-3; V: TRBV28; D: NA; CDR3: CASRLPGGNTIYF; DNA: TGTGCCAGCAGATTACCAGGGGGAAACACCATATATTTT
size: NA; J: TRBJ1-3; V: TRBV14; D: NA; CDR3: CASSQGHDDTGGCGNTIYF; DNA: TGTGCCAGCAGCCAAGGGCATGATGATACGGGGGGCTGTGGAAACACCATATATTTT
size: NA; J: TRBJ1-5; V: TRBV16; D: TRBD1; CDR3: CASSQGGQFRSQHF; DNA: TGTGCCAGCAGCCAGGGGGGACAGTTTAGGTCCCAGCATTTT
size: NA; J: TRBJ1-2; V: TRBV10-3; D: NA; CDR3: CAISALGHNYGYTF; DNA: TGTGCCATCAGTGCTCTGGGACATAACTATGGCTACACCTTC